This TCR beta chain came from a study of blood T cells in healthy people across ages. For the study at large: There was about one barcoded beta molecule captured by template switching per two T cells.

A sample-barcoded 5' primer and a J-beta primer mix were used in a second PCR of roughly 7 to 11 cycles. TCRdb itself ran the 5' RACE reads through MiXCR, one entry per CDR3 protein. The sample yields more than 650,000 distinct CDR3 sequences, around a fifth seen once. Trimming took 3 bases from V and 0 from J, leaving 13 bases between them. Germline V CDR1 and CDR2: SGHKS, YYEKEE (reference sequence). CDR3 length: 17 residues. The TCR sequence derives from a man between 70 and 80 years old in good health. The sequencing sample was made of blood. This chain connects TRBV5-5 to TRBJ2-6; D possibly corresponds to TRBD2 (5 bases). The CDR3 DNA sequence: TGTGCCAGCAGCTCGGAGGTGGTTATCTCTGGGGCCAACGTCCTGACTTTC. Translating it yields CASSSEVVISGANVLTF.